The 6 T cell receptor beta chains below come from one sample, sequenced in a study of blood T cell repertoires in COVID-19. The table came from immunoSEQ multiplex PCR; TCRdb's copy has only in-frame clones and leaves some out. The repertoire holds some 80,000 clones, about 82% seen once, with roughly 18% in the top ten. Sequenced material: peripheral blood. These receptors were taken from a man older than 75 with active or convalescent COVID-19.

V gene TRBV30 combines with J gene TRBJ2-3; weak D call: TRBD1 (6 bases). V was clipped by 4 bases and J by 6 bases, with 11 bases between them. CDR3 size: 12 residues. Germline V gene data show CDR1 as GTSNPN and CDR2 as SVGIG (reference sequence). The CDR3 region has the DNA TGTGCCTGGAATACAGGGTCGGATACGCAGTATTTT. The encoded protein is CAWNTGSDTQYF.

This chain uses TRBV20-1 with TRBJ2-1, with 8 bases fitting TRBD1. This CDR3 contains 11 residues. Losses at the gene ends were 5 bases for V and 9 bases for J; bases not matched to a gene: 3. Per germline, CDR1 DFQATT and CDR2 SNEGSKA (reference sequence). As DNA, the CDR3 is TGCAGTGCTGGACAGGGCGTTGAGCAGTTCTTC. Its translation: CSAGQGVEQFF.

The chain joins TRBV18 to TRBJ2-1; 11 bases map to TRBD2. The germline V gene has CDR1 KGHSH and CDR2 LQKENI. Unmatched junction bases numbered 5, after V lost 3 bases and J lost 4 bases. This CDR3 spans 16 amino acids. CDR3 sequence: CASSPVAGGAYNEQFF. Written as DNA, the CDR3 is TGTGCCAGCTCACCCGTAGCGGGGGGGGCGTACAATGAGCAGTTCTTC.

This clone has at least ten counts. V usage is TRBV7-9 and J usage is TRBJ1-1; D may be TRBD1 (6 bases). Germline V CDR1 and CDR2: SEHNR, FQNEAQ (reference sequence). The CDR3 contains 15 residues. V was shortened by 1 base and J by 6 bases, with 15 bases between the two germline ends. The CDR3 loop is CASSLVEGTLAEAFF. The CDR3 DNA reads TGTGCCAGCAGCTTAGTTGAGGGGACATTAGCTGAAGCTTTCTTT. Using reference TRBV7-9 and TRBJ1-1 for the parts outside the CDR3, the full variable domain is DTGVSQNPRHKITKRGQNVTFRCDPISEHNRLYWYRQTLGQGPEFLTYFQNEAQLEKSRLLSDRFSAERPKGSFSTLEIQRTEQGDSAMYLCASSLVEGTLAEAFFGQGTRLTVV.

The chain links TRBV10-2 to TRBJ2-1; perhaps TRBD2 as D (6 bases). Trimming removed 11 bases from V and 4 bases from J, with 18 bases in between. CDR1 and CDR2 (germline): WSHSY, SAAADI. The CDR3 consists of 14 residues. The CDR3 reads CAGGSATKYNEQFF. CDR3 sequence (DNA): TGCGCCGGGGGGTCCGCTACGAAGTACAATGAGCAGTTCTTC.

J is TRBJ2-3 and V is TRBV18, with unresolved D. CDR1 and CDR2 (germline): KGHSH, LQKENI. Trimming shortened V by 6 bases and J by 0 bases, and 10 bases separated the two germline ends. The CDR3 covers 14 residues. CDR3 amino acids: CASSQETSTDTQYF. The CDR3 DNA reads TGTGCCAGCTCTCAAGAAACTAGCACAGATACGCAGTATTTT.